The following is a T cell receptor (beta chain) sequence with its context. Antigen specificity is unknown. This sample is drawn from a study of shared clonotypes between healthy human individuals. General study points: Among a few donors, roughly 5.5% of naive CD4 clonotypes were found in common. Clonotype sharing among donors was thought likely to change with sequencing depth. Non-shared clonotypes had lower generation probabilities than clonotypes shared by all four sorted-subset donors.

J lost 3 bases, V lost 1 base, and 14 bases had no gene match. The V gene's germline CDR1 is SGHDN and CDR2 FVKESK. This CDR3 is 18 amino acids long. The DNA input per sorted-subset replicate PCR was 150 to 200 ng, corresponding to some 27,000 T cell genomes. TCRdb's table, derived via immunoSEQ multiplex PCR, lists solely in-frame clones and lacks some. The table lists 150,000 to 200,000 clones, approximately 95% of them singletons. The receptor was isolated from a woman under 40 in good health. The chain carries TRBV14 and TRBJ1-2, with 7 bases aligning to TRBD1. The sample consisted of naive CD4+ T cells sorted from blood. Described subset: CD45RA+ positively selected. The CDR3 region has the DNA TGTGCCAGCAGCCAAGGAGCGGGCTGGACAGGTTTTTACTATGGCTACACCTTC. Protein product: CASSQGAGWTGFYYGYTF.